These 9 T cell receptor beta chains originate from one sample sequenced in a study of neurological immune-mediated disorders. TCRdb processed the 5' RACE reads anew with MiXCR; each CDR3 protein has one entry. This sample yields some 28,000 distinct CDR3 sequences, of which more than 6.5% are seen a single time; about 9% belongs to the top ten. Material: PBMCs. These receptors came from a woman aged 45-59 years in good health.

There are many counts of this clonotype. The chain employs TRBV5-1 and TRBJ2-7, with D possibly being TRBD1 (5 bases). The germline gives CDR1 SGHRS, CDR2 YFSETQ. Trimming removed 1 base from V and 1 base from J, with 12 bases in between. This CDR3 region has 15 residues. The CDR3 DNA is TGCGCCAGCAGCTTGAGCCGCCCAGGGTCCTACGAGCAGTACTTC. Its translation is CASSLSRPGSYEQYF.

Ten or more counts support this clonotype. The chain has TRBV6-4 and TRBJ2-2; TRBD1 agrees at 10 bases. J gave up 6 bases and V 3 bases, and 7 bases lay outside the gene matches. The CDR3 runs to 16 residues. In germline, CDR1 is MRHNA, CDR2 SNTAGT. This CDR3 is CASSEMTGGAAGELFF. The CDR3 DNA reads as TGTGCCAGCAGTGAGATGACAGGGGGCGCGGCCGGGGAGCTGTTTTTT.

This clonotype appeared many times. This chain uses TRBV5-1 with TRBJ2-3; D might be TRBD1 (6 bases). The V end lost 4 bases, the J end lost 0 bases, and 12 bases lay between the germline ends. The CDR3 spans 15 residues. CDR1 and CDR2 (germline): SGHRS, YFSETQ. The CDR3 DNA reads TGCGCCAGCAGCCCGGACAGTAAAAGCACAGATACGCAGTATTTT. Amino acid sequence: CASSPDSKSTDTQYF. Based on the CDR3 plus reference TRBV5-1 and TRBJ2-3, the full variable domain is KAGVTQTPRYLIKTRGQQVTLSCSPISGHRSVSWYQQTPGQGLQFLFEYFSETQRNKGNFPGRFSGRQFSNSRSEMNVSTLELGDSALYLCASSPDSKSTDTQYFGPGTRLTVL.

In this sample, this clonotype turned up many times. This chain links TRBV7-3 with TRBJ2-1, with D maybe TRBD2 (7 bases). Trimming left V 6 bases short and J 0 bases short, with 9 bases between. Germline CDR1 and CDR2: SGHTA and FQGTGA. This CDR3 contains 14 residues. CDR3 in DNA: TGTGCCAGCAGGGGGGGGGCCTCCTACAATGAGCAGTTCTTC. Amino acids: CASRGGASYNEQFF.

This clonotype appeared many times. The chain links TRBV5-1 to TRBJ2-1; D might be TRBD2 (5 bases). Germline V CDR1 and CDR2: SGHRS, YFSETQ. The CDR3 runs 14 residues. With 6 bases removed from V and 4 bases from J, the gap between germline ends came to 14 bases. CDR3 DNA: TGCGCCAGCAACTCCCGCGGGCTTTACAATGAGCAGTTCTTC. It yields the protein CASNSRGLYNEQFF.

This clonotype has ten or more counts. This rearrangement joins TRBV29-1 to TRBJ2-3; TRBD2 matches at 8 bases. Germline CDR1 is SQVTM and CDR2 is ANQGSEA. The CDR3 is 16 residues long. J lost 4 bases, V lost 4 bases, and 13 bases had no gene match. CDR3 sequence (DNA): TGCAGCGTTGTAGGGGGTCGGGAGGGGAAGGCAGATACGCAGTATTTT. It codes for CSVVGGREGKADTQYF.

This clonotype appeared many times. The chain is built from TRBV6-5 and TRBJ2-2; D could derive from TRBD1 or TRBD2 (5 bases each). Trimming pared 6 bases from V and 6 bases from J, leaving 11 bases between. Germline CDR1 MNHEY, CDR2 SVGAGI. The CDR3 has 13 amino acids. CDR3 in amino acids: CASRRDGAGELFF. The CDR3 coding sequence is TGTGCCAGCAGGAGGGACGGGGCCGGGGAGCTGTTTTTT.

This clonotype was counted many times. The CDR3 here is CASSHMNYEQFF. As DNA, the CDR3 is TGTGCCAGCAGCCATATGAACTATGAGCAGTTCTTC. The rearrangement joins TRBV3-1 to TRBJ2-1; D is unresolved. The CDR3 runs 12 residues. The V gene's germline CDR1 is LGHDT and CDR2 YNNKEL (reference sequence). V was trimmed by 3 bases and J by 8 bases, leaving 8 bases between them.

By sample fraction, this clonotype is medium-sized. The CDR3 sequence: CASSRSMNTEAFF. The DNA for the CDR3 is TGTGCCAGCAGCCGTAGTATGAACACTGAAGCTTTCTTT. The chain couples TRBV12-3 or TRBV12-4 to TRBJ1-1; D is ambiguous. Trimming left V 6 bases short and J 0 bases short, with 8 bases between. CDR3 length: 13 residues.